The next 3 T cell receptor beta chains were all read from a single sample in a study of CD8 T cells in Susac syndrome (dated by TCRdb to between 2019 and 2020). Library preparation used the immunoSEQ multiplex PCR assay. RNA was extracted using the RNeasy kit, and roughly 0.5 to 1 microgram was reverse transcribed with random hexamers. TCRdb applied fastp at Q25 and MiXCR to the public reads, then kept only in-frame beta chains. Every distinct CDR3 protein forms one entry, paired with its most common genes and DNA. A total of 180,000 or so distinct CDR3 sequences appear in this sample, around 94% of them only once. The biggest ten clones account for approximately 0.099% of the sample. Sequencing input: CD4+ T cells from PBMCs. The receptors derive from a human donor with Susac syndrome.

V usage is TRBV20-1 and J usage is TRBJ2-5, with no clear D. The germline V and J ends were trimmed by 6 bases and 4 bases, with 9 bases remaining between them. CDR3 length: 11 amino acids. CDR1 and CDR2 (germline): DFQATT, SNEGSKA (reference sequence). In nucleotides, the CDR3 is TGCAGTGCGTTGCCTCGAGAGACCCAGTACTTC. It translates to CSALPRETQYF.

The rearrangement uses TRBV2 and TRBJ2-2; 11 bases map to TRBD1. The CDR3 is 15 residues long. Unmatched junction bases numbered 5, after V lost 4 bases and J lost 7 bases. Germline V lookup: CDR1 SNHLY, CDR2 FYNNEI. CDR3 region: CASSGTGGAIGELFF. The CDR3 bases are TGTGCCAGCAGTGGGACAGGGGGCGCGATCGGGGAGCTGTTTTTT.

This clonotype was seen just once. The V call is TRBV6-2 or TRBV6-3, the J call TRBJ2-7; 10 bases align to TRBD2. The CDR3 sequence is 17 residues long. V gave up 2 bases and J gave up 1 base; unmatched junction bases: 8. Germline-derived CDR1 and CDR2 are MNHEY and SVGEGT. Here the CDR3 reads CASSYGPGLAISYEQYF. The CDR3 DNA sequence: TGTGCCAGCAGTTACGGACCGGGACTAGCGATTTCCTACGAGCAGTACTTC.